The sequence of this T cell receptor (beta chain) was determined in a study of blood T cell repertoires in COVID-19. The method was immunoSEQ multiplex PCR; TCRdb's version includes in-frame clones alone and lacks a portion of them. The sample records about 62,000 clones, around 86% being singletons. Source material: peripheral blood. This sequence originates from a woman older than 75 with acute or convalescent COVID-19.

The CDR3 DNA follows: TGTGCCAGCAGCTTAGTAGTAGCGGTGAACACCGGGGAGCTGTTTTTT. This sequence encodes CASSLVVAVNTGELFF. This chain joins TRBV7-9 and TRBJ2-2; D might be TRBD2 (6 bases). The CDR3 runs 16 residues. Trimming removed 1 base from V and 1 base from J, with 10 bases in between. CDR1 and CDR2 from the germline V gene are SEHNR and FQNEAQ (reference sequence).